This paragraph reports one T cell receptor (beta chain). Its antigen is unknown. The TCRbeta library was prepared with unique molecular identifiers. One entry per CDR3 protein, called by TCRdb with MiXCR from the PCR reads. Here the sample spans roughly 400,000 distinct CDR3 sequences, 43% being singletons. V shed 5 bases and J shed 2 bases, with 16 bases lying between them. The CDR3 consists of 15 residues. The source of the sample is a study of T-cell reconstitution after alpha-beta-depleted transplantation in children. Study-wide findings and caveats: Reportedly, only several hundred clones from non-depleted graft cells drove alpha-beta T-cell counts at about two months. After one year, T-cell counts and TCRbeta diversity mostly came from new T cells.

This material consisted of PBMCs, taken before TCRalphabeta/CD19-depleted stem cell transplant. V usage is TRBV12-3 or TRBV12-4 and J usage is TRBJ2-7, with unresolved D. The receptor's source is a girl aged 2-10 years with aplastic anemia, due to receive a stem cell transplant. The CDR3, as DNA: TGTGCCAGCAGTCAAATATACCCCGCAGCCTACGAGCAGTACTTC. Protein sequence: CASSQIYPAAYEQYF.